The clone carrying this TCR beta chain has a handful of counts. Treg sorting used a CD4+CD25+CD127-/low gate. TCRdb independently ran MiXCR on the 5' RACE reads; one entry per CDR3 protein. This table holds about 40,000 distinct CDR3 sequences, 20% to 25% found once. Trimming cost V 3 bases and J 1 base; bases outside gene matches: 3. This CDR3 is built from 14 residues. Germline CDR1 reads SGHRS; CDR2 reads YFSETQ. The source of this sequence is a female donor with breast cancer. The chain employs TRBV5-1 and TRBJ1-1, with 7 nucleotides matching TRBD1. Sequencing was performed on Tregs sorted from blood. In DNA form, the CDR3 reads TGCGCCAGCAGCTGGAAGGGGGCGAACACTGAAGCTTTCTTT. Protein product: CASSWKGANTEAFF.